These 21 T cell receptor beta chains were all obtained from the same sample, sequenced in a study of spatial heterogeneity in lung cancer. Each CDR3 protein gets one entry after TCRdb re-called the 5' RACE reads with MiXCR. The sample yields 25,000 to 30,000 distinct CDR3 sequences, roughly 5.6% seen once. Time point of the sample: blood at routine non-recurrence follow-up after resection. Whole RNA from tumor, nontumor lung or frozen PBMC was sequenced unsorted. The sample consisted of PBMCs, taken at follow-up. The receptors originated from a male donor with early-stage non-small cell lung cancer.

This clonotype was observed at least ten times. This chain uses TRBV28 with TRBJ2-1; the match to TRBD2 covers 14 bases. With V trimmed by 5 bases and J by 7 bases, 4 bases remained unmatched. CDR3 length: 15 residues. Germline values: CDR1 MDHEN, CDR2 SYDVKM. Here the CDR3 reads CASSGGLAGVNEQFF. CDR3 nucleotide sequence: TGTGCCAGCAGTGGGGGACTAGCGGGAGTAAATGAGCAGTTCTTC.

This clonotype was seen repeatedly, ten times or more. The chain recombines TRBV20-1 with TRBJ2-7; tentative D call: TRBD1 (6 bases). Trimming cost V 0 bases and J 5 bases, with 14 bases left between them. The CDR3 loop spans 14 amino acids. CDR1 and CDR2 (germline): DFQATT, SNEGSKA (reference sequence). This CDR3 is CSAREGFTGNEQYF. In nucleotides, the CDR3 is TGCAGTGCTAGAGAGGGGTTTACAGGGAACGAGCAGTACTTC.

This clonotype was picked up a small number of times. V and J are TRBV6-2 or TRBV6-3 and TRBJ2-1; 10 nucleotides agree with TRBD2. Germline V gene lookup returns CDR1 MNHEY and CDR2 SVGEGT. This CDR3 spans 17 amino acids. Unmatched junction bases numbered 16, after V lost 6 bases and J lost 8 bases. CDR3 coding DNA: TGTGCCAGCAGCCTGTCACTGAGCGGGAGGGCCAGGGATGAGCAGTTCTTC. Translation: CASSLSLSGRARDEQFF.

The chain combines TRBV4-2 with TRBJ2-5; perhaps D is TRBD1 or TRBD2 (6 bases each). V lost 4 bases to trimming and J lost 4 bases, with 19 bases between them. This CDR3 region has 16 residues. CDR1 is LGHNA, CDR2 YNFKEQ, per germline. The CDR3 protein is CASSPLVRGDSETQYF. CDR3 sequence (DNA): TGTGCCAGCAGCCCCTTGGTGAGGGGGGACTCAGAGACCCAGTACTTC.

This clonotype has just a few counts. This rearrangement joins TRBV7-2 to TRBJ1-3, with no clear D. Germline assignment: CDR1 SGHTA and CDR2 FQGNSA. V lost 1 base, J lost 2 bases, and 6 bases lay in between. The CDR3 spans 14 residues. In DNA, the CDR3 is TGTGCCAGCAGCTTAGAGCGTGCTGGAAACACCATATATTTT. Protein sequence: CASSLERAGNTIYF.

The sample holds many counts of this clonotype. The chain uses TRBV29-1 and TRBJ2-1; tentative D call: TRBD2 (5 bases). Germline CDR1 and CDR2: SQVTM and ANQGSEA. Trimming pared 6 bases from V and 7 bases from J, leaving 16 bases between. The CDR3 extends over 13 amino acids. CDR3 DNA: TGCAGCGTCCCCATCGAGAGCGGTAATGAGCAGTTCTTC. Translated: CSVPIESGNEQFF.

This chain connects TRBV20-1 to TRBJ1-5; D may be TRBD1 (5 bases). Between the trimmed V and J ends, which lost 6 bases and 5 bases, there was a span of 20 bases. From germline, CDR1 is DFQATT and CDR2 SNEGSKA (reference sequence). The CDR3 contains 15 residues. CDR3 amino acids: CSAPETGRTDQPQHF. Here the CDR3 DNA reads TGCAGTGCCCCCGAAACAGGACGGACCGATCAGCCCCAGCATTTT.

CDR3 sequence: CASSFGTLNSPLHF. The CDR3 DNA reads as TGTGCCAGCAGCTTTGGGACACTAAATTCACCCCTCCACTTT. The chain combines TRBV5-6 with TRBJ1-6, with D possibly TRBD1 on 6 matching bases. CDR1 is SGHDT and CDR2 is YYEEEE in the germline V gene. V lost 2 bases, J lost 7 bases, and 10 bases lay in between. This CDR3 is 14 amino acids long.

This clonotype has at least ten counts. The V call is TRBV4-2, the J call TRBJ2-2; no clear D gene. V lost 4 bases, J lost 2 bases, and 11 bases lay in between. The CDR3 is 15 residues long. Germline V gene data show CDR1 as LGHNA and CDR2 as YNFKEQ. The DNA for the CDR3 is TGTGCCAGCAGCCTCCGGCAGAGAAACACCGGGGAGCTGTTTTTT. Amino acid sequence: CASSLRQRNTGELFF.

The V and J genes are TRBV7-3 and TRBJ2-1; 12 positions match TRBD2. This CDR3 region has 17 residues. Germline trimming cut 5 bases from V and 4 bases from J; bases unmatched to any gene: 9. The V gene's germline CDR1 is SGHTA and CDR2 FQGTGA. CDR3 bases: TGTGCCAGCAGCCCAACCCTAGCGGGAGGGCCTTACAATGAGCAGTTCTTC. Protein: CASSPTLAGGPYNEQFF.

This clonotype appeared many times. The chain links TRBV27 to TRBJ2-3; D is unresolved. This CDR3 spans 14 amino acids. Looked up from germline, CDR1 is MNHEY and CDR2 is SMNVEV (reference sequence). V was shortened by 3 bases and J by 2 bases, with 9 bases between the two germline ends. The CDR3 DNA reads TGTGCCAGCAGTTTTATTGGCAACACAGATACGCAGTATTTT. Translation gives CASSFIGNTDTQYF.

In its sample, this clonotype was seen a few times. The chain carries TRBV27 and TRBJ1-1; possible D gene TRBD1, 5 bases. The CDR3 length is 15 residues. With 6 bases removed from V and 2 bases from J, the gap between germline ends came to 16 bases. Germline lookup yields CDR1 MNHEY and CDR2 SMNVEV (reference sequence). The CDR3 here is CASSLGTRPNTEAFF. CDR3 DNA sequence: TGTGCCAGCAGCTTGGGGACTCGCCCTAACACTGAAGCTTTCTTT.

This clonotype was observed at least ten times. The chain carries TRBV29-1 and TRBJ2-7, with 9 bases aligning to TRBD1. The CDR3 spans 15 residues. Germline CDR1 and CDR2: SQVTM and ANQGSEA. V trimming: 1 base; J trimming: 6 bases; junction bases outside the gene matches: 10. The CDR3 sequence: CSVEAPGQGSVEQYF. The DNA for the CDR3 is TGCAGCGTTGAAGCTCCGGGACAGGGTTCGGTCGAGCAGTACTTC.

The chain employs TRBV6-5 and TRBJ2-4; 15 positions match TRBD2. The V gene end was trimmed by 8 bases and the J gene end by 6 bases; junction bases not matched to a gene: 2. There are 14 residues in the CDR3. CDR1 is MNHEY and CDR2 is SVGAGI in the germline V gene. The CDR3 DNA reads TGTGCCAGCCGGACTAGCGGGAGGGTAAACATTCAGTACTTC. It yields the protein CASRTSGRVNIQYF.

This clonotype came up many times. The chain employs TRBV28 and TRBJ1-5, with 8 bases identical to TRBD1. The CDR3 extends over 14 amino acids. Unmatched junction bases numbered 9, after V lost 6 bases and J lost 8 bases. CDR1 MDHEN and CDR2 SYDVKM come from the germline V gene. DNA for the CDR3: TGTGCCAGCAGCCCTAGACAGGGGTGGGAGCCCCAGCATTTT. Encoded protein: CASSPRQGWEPQHF. Looking up the rest from reference TRBV28 and TRBJ1-5 gives the full variable domain: DVKVTQSSRYLVKRTGEKVFLECVQDMDHENMFWYRQDPGLGLRLIYFSYDVKMKEKGDIPEGYSVSREKKERFSLILESASTNQTSMYLCASSPRQGWEPQHFGDGTRLSIL.

V and J are TRBV18 and TRBJ2-6; TRBD1 aligns across 8 bases. V lost 1 base to trimming and J lost 0 bases; unmatched junction nucleotides: 5. This CDR3 comprises 18 residues. Germline V gene data show CDR1 as KGHSH and CDR2 as LQKENI. In nucleotides, the CDR3 is TGTGCCAGCTCACCACTAGGACAGGGCTTCTCTGGGGCCAACGTCCTGACTTTC. As protein: CASSPLGQGFSGANVLTF.

This clonotype was observed many times. The V call is TRBV12-3 or TRBV12-4, the J call TRBJ1-2; the D is unclear. V was cut by 3 bases and J by 3 bases, with 5 bases left in between. This CDR3 is built from 12 residues. CDR3 region: CASSFGDYGYTF. CDR3 in DNA: TGTGCCAGCAGTTTTGGAGACTATGGCTACACCTTC.

This clonotype was seen at least ten times. The chain employs TRBV7-2 and TRBJ1-6; no clear D gene. The CDR3 has 14 amino acids. V shed 5 bases and J shed 4 bases, with 9 bases lying between them. CDR1 and CDR2 (germline): SGHTA, FQGNSA. As DNA, the CDR3 is TGTGCCAGCAGCCGAGGCGGGTATAATTCACCCCTCCACTTT. This codes for CASSRGGYNSPLHF.

The chain couples TRBV5-1 to TRBJ2-6, with D unclear. V gave up 4 bases and J gave up 0 bases, with 5 bases separating them. Looked up from germline, CDR1 is SGHRS and CDR2 is YFSETQ. The CDR3 consists of 14 residues. CDR3 residues: CASSANSGANVLTF. CDR3 DNA sequence: TGCGCCAGCAGCGCCAACTCTGGGGCCAACGTCCTGACTTTC.

This clonotype was seen repeatedly, ten times or more. CDR3 bases: TGTGCCAGCAGGGGGGCCTACCTCGACCTCGACACAGATACGCAGTATTTT. Protein product: CASRGAYLDLDTDTQYF. V usage is TRBV7-2 and J usage is TRBJ2-3; a weak D match, TRBD1 (6 bases). Germline V gene lookup returns CDR1 SGHTA and CDR2 FQGNSA. The CDR3 is 17 residues long. V was cut by 6 bases and J by 2 bases, with 21 bases left in between.

This clonotype was counted at least ten times. The chain couples TRBV28 to TRBJ1-2, with 8 bases matching TRBD1. The germline gives CDR1 MDHEN, CDR2 SYDVKM. V was pared by 9 bases and J by 6 bases, with 6 bases of the junction left unmatched. CDR3 length: 12 amino acids. DNA for the CDR3: TGTGCCAGTTACCGGACAGGGCATGGCTACACCTTC. This gives the protein CASYRTGHGYTF.